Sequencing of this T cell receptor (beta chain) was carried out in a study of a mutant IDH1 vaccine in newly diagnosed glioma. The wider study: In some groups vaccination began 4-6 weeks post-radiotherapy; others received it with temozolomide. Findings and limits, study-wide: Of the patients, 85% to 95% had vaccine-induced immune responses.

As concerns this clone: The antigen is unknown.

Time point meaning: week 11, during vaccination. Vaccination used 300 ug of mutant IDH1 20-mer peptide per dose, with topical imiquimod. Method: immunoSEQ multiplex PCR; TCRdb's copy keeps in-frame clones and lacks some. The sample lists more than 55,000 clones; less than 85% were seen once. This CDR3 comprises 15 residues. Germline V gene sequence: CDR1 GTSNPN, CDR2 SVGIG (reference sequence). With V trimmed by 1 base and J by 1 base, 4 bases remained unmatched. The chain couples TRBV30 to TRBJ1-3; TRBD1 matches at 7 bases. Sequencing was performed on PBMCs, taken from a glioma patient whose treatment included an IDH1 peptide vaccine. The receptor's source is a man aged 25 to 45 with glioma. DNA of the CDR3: TGTGCCTGGAGTGCCGGGACAGTGTCTGGAAACACCATATATTTT. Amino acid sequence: CAWSAGTVSGNTIYF.